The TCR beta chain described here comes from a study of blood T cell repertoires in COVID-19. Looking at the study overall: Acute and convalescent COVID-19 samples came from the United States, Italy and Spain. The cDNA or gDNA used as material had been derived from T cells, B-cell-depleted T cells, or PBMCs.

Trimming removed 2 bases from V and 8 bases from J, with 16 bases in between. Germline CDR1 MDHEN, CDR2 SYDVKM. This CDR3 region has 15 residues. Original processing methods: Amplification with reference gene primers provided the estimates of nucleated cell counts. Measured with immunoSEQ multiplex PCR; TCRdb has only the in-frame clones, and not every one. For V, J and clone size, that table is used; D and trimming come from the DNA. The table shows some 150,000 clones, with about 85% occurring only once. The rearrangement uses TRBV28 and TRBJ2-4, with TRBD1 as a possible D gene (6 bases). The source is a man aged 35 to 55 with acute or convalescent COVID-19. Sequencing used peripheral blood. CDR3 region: CASSLGGQRKDIQYF. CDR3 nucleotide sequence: TGTGCCAGCAGTTTAGGAGGACAGAGAAAGGACATTCAGTACTTC.